What follows are 3 T cell receptor beta chains derived from one specimen sequenced in a study of regulatory T cells in long-lasting Graves disease. Investigators prepared the TCR beta libraries by applying iRepertoire HTBI primers and Arm-PCR of CDR3 regions. TCRdb reprocessed the multiplex PCR reads with MiXCR, giving one entry per CDR3 protein. Here the sample spans 400,000 to 500,000 distinct CDR3 sequences, 21% being singletons. Indicated time point: persistent/refractory GD, antithyroid drugs over 5 years with positive TRAb. PBMC-derived RNA was used for the TCR library. The specimen was peripheral blood mononuclear cells (PBMCs), collected when the disease was refractory, from a patient treated with antithyroid drugs. The origin of the receptors is a female donor with Graves disease.

The chain joins TRBV6-9 to TRBJ2-5; 10 bases line up with TRBD1. The germline V gene encodes CDR1 MNHGY and CDR2 SVAAGI. V was clipped by 3 bases and J by 5 bases; unmatched bases: 6. The CDR3 covers 15 residues. CDR3 sequence (DNA): TGTGCCAGCAGTTACACCGGGACAGGGGTGGAGACCCAGTACTTC. This codes for CASSYTGTGVETQYF.

A note on this clonotype: A much larger clone lies a single base off, so this may be a read error. The V gene is TRBV12-3 or TRBV12-4, the J gene TRBJ2-5; possibly TRBD2 for D (6 bases). CDR3 length: 14 residues. V gave up 5 bases and J gave up 3 bases, with 13 bases separating them. CDR3 bases: TGTGCCAGCAGTGGCGGCGGGACGGAAGAGACCCAGTACTTC. As protein: CASSGGGTEETQYF.

At least ten counts were recorded for this clonotype. DNA for the CDR3: TGTGCCAGCAGCATGGGACGGGTGAACACTGAAGCTTTCTTT. Translation: CASSMGRVNTEAFF. V usage is TRBV28 and J usage is TRBJ1-1; a possible D gene is TRBD1 (5 bases). The CDR3 covers 14 residues. The V gene's germline CDR1 is MDHEN and CDR2 SYDVKM. V was clipped by 6 bases and J by 0 bases, with 11 bases between them. The whole variable domain, remainder taken from reference TRBV28 and TRBJ1-1, is DVKVTQSSRYLVKRTGEKVFLECVQDMDHENMFWYRQDPGLGLRLIYFSYDVKMKEKGDIPEGYSVSREKKERFSLILESASTNQTSMYLCASSMGRVNTEAFFGQGTRLTVV.